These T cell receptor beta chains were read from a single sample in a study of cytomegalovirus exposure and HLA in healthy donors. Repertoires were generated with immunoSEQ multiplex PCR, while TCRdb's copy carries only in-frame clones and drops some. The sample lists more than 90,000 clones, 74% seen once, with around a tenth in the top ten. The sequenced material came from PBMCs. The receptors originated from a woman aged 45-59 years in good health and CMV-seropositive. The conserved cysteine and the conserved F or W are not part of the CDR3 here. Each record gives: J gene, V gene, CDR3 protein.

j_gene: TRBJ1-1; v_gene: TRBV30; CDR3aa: AFDRQKNTEAF
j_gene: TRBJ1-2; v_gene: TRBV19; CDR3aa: ASSYQGDYGYT
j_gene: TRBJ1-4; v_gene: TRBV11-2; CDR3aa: ASSRRAGVNEKLF
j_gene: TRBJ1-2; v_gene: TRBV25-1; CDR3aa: ASSATGYGYT
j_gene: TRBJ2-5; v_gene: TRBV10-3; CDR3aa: AISGAERETQY
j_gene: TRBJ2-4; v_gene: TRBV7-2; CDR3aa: ASSLAPREAKNIQY
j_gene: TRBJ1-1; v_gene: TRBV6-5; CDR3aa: ASITTASEAF
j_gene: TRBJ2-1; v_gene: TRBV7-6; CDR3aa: ASSLGKTSGTYNEQF
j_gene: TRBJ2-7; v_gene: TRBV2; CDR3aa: ASSDTSGGVYEQY
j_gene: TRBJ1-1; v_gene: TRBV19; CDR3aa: ASSIDEGWGRRAF
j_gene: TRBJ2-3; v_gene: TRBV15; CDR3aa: ATSRVSLTDTQY
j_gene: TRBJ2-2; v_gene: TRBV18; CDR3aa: ASSPTDRNTGELF
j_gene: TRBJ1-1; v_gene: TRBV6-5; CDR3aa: ASSSFNTEAF
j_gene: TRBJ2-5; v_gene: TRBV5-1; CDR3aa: ASKSSGEETQY
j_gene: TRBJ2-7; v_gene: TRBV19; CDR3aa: ASRTSSGSEQY
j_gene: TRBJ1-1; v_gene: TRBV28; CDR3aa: ASRAGGFTEAF
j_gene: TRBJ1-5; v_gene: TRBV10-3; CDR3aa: AIQGQGNQPQH
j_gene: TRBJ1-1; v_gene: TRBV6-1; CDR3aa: ASSERYPGTEAF
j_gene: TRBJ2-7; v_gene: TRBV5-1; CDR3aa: ASSVRTSYEQY
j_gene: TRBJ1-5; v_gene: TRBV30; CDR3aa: AWRDKGNQPQH
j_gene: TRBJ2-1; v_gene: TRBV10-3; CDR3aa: AISGEPGQSSYNEQF
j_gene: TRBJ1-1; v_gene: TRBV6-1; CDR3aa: ASRRGQINTEAF